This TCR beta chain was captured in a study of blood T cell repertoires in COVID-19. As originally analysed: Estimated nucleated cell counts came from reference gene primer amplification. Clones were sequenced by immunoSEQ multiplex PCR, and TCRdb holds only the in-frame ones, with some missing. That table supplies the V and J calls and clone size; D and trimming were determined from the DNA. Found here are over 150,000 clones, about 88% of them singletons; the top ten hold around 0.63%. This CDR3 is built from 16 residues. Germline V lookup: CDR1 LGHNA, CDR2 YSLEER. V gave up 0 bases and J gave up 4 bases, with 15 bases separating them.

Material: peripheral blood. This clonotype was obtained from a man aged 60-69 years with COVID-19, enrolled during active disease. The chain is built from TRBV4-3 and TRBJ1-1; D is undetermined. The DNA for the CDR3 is TGCGCCAGCAGCCAAGATTCGGCGTGGAGGGCCACTGAAGCTTTCTTT. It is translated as CASSQDSAWRATEAFF.